This T cell receptor beta chain was identified in a study of technical replicates of blood from a handful of donors. This clone was recorded only once. Sequenced by immunoSEQ multiplex PCR; TCRdb stores in-frame clones only, minus some. Of about 99,000 clones listed, approximately 95% are singletons. Sequenced sample: T cells isolated from PBMCs. The source is a human donor in good health.

The CDR3 DNA sequence: TGTGCCATCAGCGCTAGTACAGGAAATGTACGCGAGCAGTACTTC. This codes for CAISASTGNVREQYF. The chain combines TRBV10-3 with TRBJ2-7, with TRBD1 as a possible D gene (5 bases). CDR3 length: 15 amino acids. The germline CDR1 and CDR2 sequences are ENHRY and SYGVKD. Trimming took 6 bases from V and 6 from J, leaving 21 bases between them.